These 11 T cell receptor beta chains originate from one sample sequenced in a study of T cell changes during pregnancy in multiple sclerosis. This table comes from immunoSEQ multiplex PCR, and its TCRdb copy is limited to in-frame clones, with some not included. The table lists about 45,000 clones, about 91% of them singletons. The material was CD8+ T cells from peripheral blood mononuclear cells, obtained in the second trimester of pregnancy. The receptors derive from a female donor with multiple sclerosis, enrolled in a pregnancy study.

The rearrangement links TRBV6-6 to TRBJ1-2; possibly TRBD1 for D (5 bases). Germline V gene data show CDR1 as MNHNY and CDR2 as SVGAGI (reference sequence). The CDR3 spans 13 residues. The V end was cut by 7 bases, the J end by 0 bases, with 9 bases between. This CDR3 reads CASMGLANYGYTF. The DNA for the CDR3 is TGTGCCAGCATGGGGCTAGCTAACTATGGCTACACCTTC.

V and J are TRBV4-1 and TRBJ2-7; 7 bases line up with TRBD2. The V segment lost 1 base and the J segment 5 bases; nucleotides outside the gene matches: 8. This CDR3 comprises 15 residues. The V gene's germline CDR1 is MGHRA and CDR2 YSYEKL. The CDR3 sequence is CASSQGGDSGDEQYF. The CDR3 DNA is TGCGCCAGCAGCCAAGGGGGAGACAGCGGGGACGAGCAGTACTTC.

The chain employs TRBV27 and TRBJ1-2; D ambiguous. The V gene lost 6 bases and the J gene lost 11 bases, with 13 bases spanning the gap. Germline V gene data show CDR1 as MNHEY and CDR2 as SMNVEV (reference sequence). The CDR3 contains 11 residues. The CDR3 DNA follows: TGTGCCAGCAGAGTGGCCCATCAATACACCTTC. Amino acid sequence: CASRVAHQYTF.

The chain uses TRBV7-3 and TRBJ2-3, with TRBD2 matching over 8 bases. V dropped 5 bases and J dropped 3; count of bases not matched to a gene: 4. The CDR3 is 14 residues long. The V gene's germline CDR1 is SGHTA and CDR2 FQGTGA. CDR3 nucleotide sequence: TGTGCCAGCAGCCCCGGGGGGGGGACAGATACGCAGTATTTT. The encoded protein is CASSPGGGTDTQYF. The full variable domain, with the rest looked up from reference TRBV7-3 and TRBJ2-3, is GAGVSQTPSNKVTEKGKYVELRCDPISGHTALYWYRQSLGQGPEFLIYFQGTGAADDSGLPNDRFFAVRPEGSVSTLKIQRTERGDSAVYLCASSPGGGTDTQYFGPGTRLTVL.

V and J are TRBV6-5 and TRBJ1-1; the D gene is possibly TRBD1 (5 bases). Germline CDR1 is MNHEY and CDR2 is SVGAGI. V was clipped by 6 bases and J by 0 bases, with 11 bases between them. The CDR3 consists of 14 residues. This CDR3 reads CASSLGGMNTEAFF. Here the CDR3 DNA reads TGTGCCAGCAGCCTGGGGGGGATGAACACTGAAGCTTTCTTT.

This clone came up once. V and J are TRBV2 and TRBJ2-3; 12 nucleotides match TRBD2. Germline V lookup: CDR1 SNHLY, CDR2 FYNNEI. The CDR3 is made up of 19 amino acids. With 4 bases clipped from V and 2 bases from J, the junction kept 13 bases outside the gene matches. The CDR3: CASSGTSGVALMATDTQYF. The CDR3 nucleotides are TGTGCCAGCAGTGGGACTAGCGGGGTAGCTTTAATGGCCACAGATACGCAGTATTTT.

The CDR3 region is CASSLRTGMNTEAFF. The CDR3 DNA reads TGTGCCAGCAGCCTCCGGACAGGGATGAACACTGAAGCTTTCTTT. The chain employs TRBV14 and TRBJ1-1; 8 positions agree with TRBD1. Germline V CDR1 and CDR2: SGHDN, FVKESK. The CDR3 is 15 amino acids. Losses at the gene ends were 4 bases for V and 0 bases for J; bases not matched to a gene: 4. The whole variable domain, remainder taken from reference TRBV14 and TRBJ1-1, is EAGVTQFPSHSVIEKGQTVTLRCDPISGHDNLYWYRRVMGKEIKFLLHFVKESKQDESGMPNNRFLAERTGGTYSTLKVQPAELEDSGVYFCASSLRTGMNTEAFFGQGTRLTVV.

The chain uses TRBV11-2 and TRBJ1-2, with D uncertain. Germline V lookup: CDR1 SGHAT, CDR2 FQNNGV. The V and J ends lost 0 bases and 7 bases respectively, with 18 bases between them. The CDR3 sequence is 16 residues long. Here the CDR3 DNA reads TGTGCCAGCAGCTTAGATTTTCTGTGGCCCATTTCTGGCTACACCTTC. The encoded protein is CASSLDFLWPISGYTF.

The V and J genes are TRBV29-1 and TRBJ1-2; the D is unclear. CDR1 SQVTM and CDR2 ANQGSEA come from the germline V gene. The V gene lost 0 bases and the J gene lost 2 bases, with 10 bases spanning the gap. This CDR3 is built from 14 residues. For the CDR3, the DNA is TGCAGCGTTGAAGAGAGCGCTCCGAACTATGGCTACACCTTC. Amino acid sequence: CSVEESAPNYGYTF.

The V gene is TRBV5-6, the J gene TRBJ1-2; tentative D call: TRBD1 (6 bases). The CDR3 sequence is 15 residues long. Trimming took 4 bases from V and 0 from J, leaving 13 bases between them. Germline V lookup: CDR1 SGHDT, CDR2 YYEEEE. The CDR3 sequence: CASSHGGKANYGYTF. The CDR3 region has the DNA TGTGCCAGCAGCCATGGGGGCAAAGCTAACTATGGCTACACCTTC.

The genes are TRBV4-2 and TRBJ2-1; 11 bases map to TRBD2. Per the germline V gene, CDR1 is LGHNA and CDR2 is YNFKEQ. V lost 4 bases to trimming and J lost 8 bases; unmatched junction nucleotides: 10. The CDR3 is 16 amino acids. CDR3 protein: CASSLLLAGEGDEQFF. As DNA, the CDR3 is TGTGCCAGCAGCCTCTTACTAGCGGGGGAGGGGGATGAGCAGTTCTTC.